The following is a T cell receptor beta chain sequence with its context. The antigen remains unidentified. This sample is drawn from a study of T cell responses to AZD1222 COVID-19 vaccine. About the research overall: Researchers grouped second doses given at about 4 or about 12 weeks into one pool. Overall study findings and caveats: Spike-specific TCR breadth rose after two AZD1222 doses, and depth rose as well. Regions 160-218 and 743-854 dominated among vaccine-associated CD4 TCRs spanning spike.

Method: immunoSEQ multiplex PCR; TCRdb's copy keeps in-frame clones and lacks some. The repertoire holds roughly 96,000 clones, with roughly 90% as singletons. The ends were cut back, 1 base at V and 4 bases at J, with 13 bases in the middle. The CDR3 is 16 amino acids. CDR1 is SGHTA, CDR2 FQGNSA, per germline. The clonotype was recovered from an adult in good health. V and J are TRBV7-2 and TRBJ2-2, with TRBD1 as a possible D gene (5 bases). Source: peripheral blood, taken on day 0 of AZD1222 vaccination. The CDR3 region has the DNA TGTGCCAGCAGCTTAGACAGGCACACCTTCACCGGGGAGCTGTTTTTT. Translation: CASSLDRHTFTGELFF.